Below are 20 T cell receptor beta chains sequenced from a single sample in a study of blood T cell repertoires in COVID-19. Produced via immunoSEQ multiplex PCR; TCRdb's table is partial and in-frame only. Here the sample spans roughly 200,000 clones, more than 80% being singletons. Sequenced material: peripheral blood. These receptors came from an older woman with acute or convalescent COVID-19.

The chain employs TRBV28 and TRBJ2-1; tentatively, D is TRBD2 (5 bases). The germline V gene encodes CDR1 MDHEN and CDR2 SYDVKM. The CDR3 length is 13 residues. Trimming shortened V by 8 bases and J by 3 bases, and 11 bases separated the two germline ends. CDR3 bases: TGTGCCAGCTGGCGGGCCCACTACAATGAGCAGTTCTTC. Residues: CASWRAHYNEQFF.

This chain joins TRBV1 and TRBJ2-3; the listed D gene, TRBD2, was not tested against the DNA. TRBV1 has pseudogene status. The CDR3 contains 18 residues. The CDR3 DNA reads as TGCACCAGCAGCCAAGGTCGACCCATAGCGGTTCTCACAGATACGCAGTATTTT. It codes for CTSSQGRPIAVLTDTQYF.

The table lists this clone with a count of one. The chain employs TRBV11-2 and TRBJ2-3; D is unclear. This CDR3 is 14 amino acids long. V shed 8 bases and J shed 0 bases, with 12 bases lying between them. CDR1 and CDR2 from the germline V gene are SGHAT and FQNNGV. CDR3: CASRSGGSTDTQYF. The CDR3 DNA sequence: TGTGCCAGCCGGTCCGGTGGTAGCACAGATACGCAGTATTTT.

The chain is built from TRBV28 and TRBJ2-7; 9 bases are shared with TRBD2. V lost 8 bases and J lost 7; bases outside the gene matches: 9. CDR3 length: 13 residues. The germline gives CDR1 MDHEN, CDR2 SYDVKM. Here the CDR3 reads CASWAGGAREQYF. CDR3 nucleotide sequence: TGTGCCAGCTGGGCGGGAGGGGCGAGAGAGCAGTACTTC.

V is TRBV6-6 and J is TRBJ1-1; D is unclear. The CDR3 covers 13 residues. V dropped 5 bases and J dropped 3 bases, with 10 bases sitting between them. Germline loops: CDR1 MNHNY, CDR2 SVGAGI (reference sequence). The CDR3 DNA is TGTGCCAGCAGTCGGGAGGGCTACACTGAAGCTTTCTTT. It encodes CASSREGYTEAFF.

The chain couples TRBV24-1 to TRBJ2-1; 9 bases map to TRBD1. The V segment lost 6 bases and the J segment 4 bases; nucleotides outside the gene matches: 3. This CDR3 region has 14 residues. Germline CDR1 reads KGHDR; CDR2 reads SFDVKD. CDR3 loop: CATSPQGAYNEQFF. The CDR3 DNA reads TGTGCCACCAGTCCACAGGGGGCGTACAATGAGCAGTTCTTC.

The chain is built from TRBV18 and TRBJ1-4; D unresolved. Germline loops: CDR1 KGHSH, CDR2 LQKENI. Between the trimmed V and J ends, which lost 1 base and 0 bases, there was a span of 12 bases. The CDR3 has 17 amino acids. CDR3 protein: CASSPRGGQATNEKLFF. In nucleotides, the CDR3 is TGTGCCAGCTCACCACGGGGAGGGCAGGCAACTAATGAAAAACTGTTTTTT.

The chain couples TRBV28 to TRBJ2-4, with 10 bases matching TRBD2. Germline lookup yields CDR1 MDHEN and CDR2 SYDVKM. This CDR3 has 14 amino acids. The J segment lost 8 bases and the V segment lost 6 bases, leaving 7 bases of the junction unmatched. CDR3 bases: TGTGCCAGCAGAACTTTAGCGGGAGGTTACATTCAGTACTTC. This encodes CASRTLAGGYIQYF. Based on the CDR3 plus reference TRBV28 and TRBJ2-4, the full variable domain is DVKVTQSSRYLVKRTGEKVFLECVQDMDHENMFWYRQDPGLGLRLIYFSYDVKMKEKGDIPEGYSVSREKKERFSLILESASTNQTSMYLCASRTLAGGYIQYFGAGTRLSVL.

The rearrangement joins TRBV16 to TRBJ1-3; 8 bases match TRBD1. V was clipped by 2 bases and J by 6 bases; unmatched bases: 9. The CDR3 is 16 residues long. CDR1 is KGHSY, CDR2 FQNENV, per germline. CDR3 sequence (DNA): TGTGCCAGCAGCCAAACCCACCGGGACAGGCCAAACACCATATATTTT. It yields the protein CASSQTHRDRPNTIYF. The whole variable domain, remainder taken from reference TRBV16 and TRBJ1-3, is GEEVAQTPKHLVRGEGQKAKLYCAPIKGHSYVFWYQQVLKNEFKFLISFQNENVFDETGMPKERFSAKCLPNSPCSLEIQATKLEDSAVYFCASSQTHRDRPNTIYFGEGSWLTVV.

This clone was counted a single time. The chain is built from TRBV24-1 and TRBJ2-2; 8 nucleotides match TRBD2. The V gene's germline CDR1 is KGHDR and CDR2 SFDVKD. The CDR3 is 16 amino acids. J lost 1 base, V lost 0 bases, and 0 bases had no gene match. The CDR3 DNA is TGTGCCACCAGTGATTTGACTAGCGGGAACACCGGGGAGCTGTTTTTT. Translating gives CATSDLTSGNTGELFF.

The CDR3 DNA sequence: TGCGCCAGCAGCTTACAGGGTCGGGATCAGCCCCAGCATTTT. Its translation: CASSLQGRDQPQHF. The chain combines TRBV5-1 with TRBJ1-5, with D possibly TRBD1 on 6 matching bases. The CDR3 extends over 14 amino acids. Germline CDR1 reads SGHRS; CDR2 reads YFSETQ. Trimming removed 2 bases at V and 5 bases at J, with 11 bases between.

V is TRBV6-5 and J is TRBJ1-1; 9 positions agree with TRBD1. Unmatched junction bases numbered 4, after V lost 7 bases and J lost 1 base. Germline V gene sequence: CDR1 MNHEY, CDR2 SVGAGI. The CDR3 is 14 amino acids. CDR3 sequence (DNA): TGTGCCAGCACCCGGACAGGGGCGAACACTGAAGCTTTCTTT. This translates into CASTRTGANTEAFF.

The chain recombines TRBV19 with TRBJ1-1; D is unresolved. V was pared by 6 bases and J by 7 bases, with 9 bases between. Germline assignment: CDR1 LNHDA and CDR2 SQIVND (reference sequence). This CDR3 region has 11 residues. CDR3 nucleotides: TGTGCCAGTAGGCAGACTTTTGAAGCTTTCTTT. Translating it yields CASRQTFEAFF.

The gene calls are TRBV7-8 and TRBJ1-2; 7 nucleotides agree with TRBD1. CDR3 size: 13 residues. V lost 5 bases and J lost 6; bases outside the gene matches: 6. From germline, CDR1 is SGHVS and CDR2 FQNEAQ. The CDR3 DNA is TGTGCCAGCAGCCTGGCAGGGGGGAATGGCTACACCTTC. Amino acids: CASSLAGGNGYTF.

The chain uses TRBV11-2 and TRBJ2-7, with 7 positions matching TRBD2. This CDR3 is 16 amino acids long. V was pared by 4 bases and J by 2 bases, with 11 bases of the junction left unmatched. The germline CDR1 and CDR2 sequences are SGHAT and FQNNGV. In nucleotides, the CDR3 is TGTGCCAGCAGCTCCCCCGGGCGGGAGACAACCTACGAGCAGTACTTC. Residues: CASSSPGRETTYEQYF.

The rearrangement links TRBV2 to TRBJ1-5; D may be TRBD1 (5 bases). This CDR3 is built from 16 residues. Trimming took off 7 bases at V and 6 bases at J, with 22 bases between the two ends. Germline-derived CDR1 and CDR2 are SNHLY and FYNNEI. In DNA, the CDR3 is TGTGCCAGCACCCTCGGGAACCCCATGGGGGGTCAGCCCCAGCATTTT. As protein: CASTLGNPMGGQPQHF.

The chain has TRBV19 and TRBJ1-3; the D gene is possibly TRBD1 (6 bases). V lost 4 bases, J lost 0 bases, and 16 bases lay in between. The CDR3 runs to 17 residues. The V gene's germline CDR1 is LNHDA and CDR2 SQIVND (reference sequence). For the CDR3, the DNA is TGTGCCAGTAGTAGAGACAGGCCCTTGAGCTCTGGAAACACCATATATTTT. It translates to CASSRDRPLSSGNTIYF.

Only a few counts were recorded for this clone. The V call is TRBV5-5, the J call TRBJ1-5, with D perhaps matching TRBD1 (5 bases). Germline lookup yields CDR1 SGHKS and CDR2 YYEKEE (reference sequence). The V gene lost 3 bases and the J gene lost 0 bases, with 19 bases spanning the gap. The CDR3 has 18 residues. The CDR3 region is CASSSSPGGLRSNQPQHF. In nucleotides, the CDR3 is TGTGCCAGCAGCTCGTCTCCGGGGGGACTACGTAGCAATCAGCCCCAGCATTTT.

There are a few counts of this clone. The chain links TRBV19 to TRBJ1-2; TRBD1 matches at 8 bases. CDR1 is LNHDA, CDR2 SQIVND, per germline (reference sequence). This CDR3 region has 16 residues. The J segment lost 4 bases and the V segment lost 0 bases, leaving 7 bases of the junction unmatched. For the CDR3, the DNA is TGTGCCAGTAGTATAGATCACAGGACAGGGCGCTATGGCTACACCTTC. Protein: CASSIDHRTGRYGYTF.

This sequence joins TRBV4-1 and TRBJ1-4; 8 nucleotides line up with TRBD1. After removal of 1 base from V and 8 bases from J, the junction contained 15 bases not matched to a gene. This CDR3 region has 18 residues. Per the germline V gene, CDR1 is MGHRA and CDR2 is YSYEKL. The CDR3 sequence is CASSQGRRSGGAGEKLFF. The DNA for the CDR3 is TGCGCCAGCAGCCAAGGGAGGAGATCAGGGGGCGCGGGGGAAAAACTGTTTTTT.